This T cell receptor beta chain was obtained from a study of OX40 agonist ivuxolimab in advanced cancers. Findings and limits, study-wide: The CD4+ and CD8+ T cells in the blood had expanded clonally by week 6 at 0.1 to 3.0 mg/kg.

Concerning this clone itself: Antigen specificity is unknown.

Assay used: immunoSEQ multiplex PCR; TCRdb lists only in-frame clones, some missing. Of about 82,000 clones in the sample, more than 70% are singletons; the top ten hold approximately 2.3%. This clonotype was sampled from an adult with an advanced solid tumor such as melanoma, head and neck, liver or kidney cancer. The sequenced sample was CD4+ or CD8+ T cells sorted from blood, obtained in a trial of the OX40 agonist ivuxolimab.

The CDR3: CASSNPVRHEQYF. The CDR3 DNA sequence: TGTGCCAGCAGCAATCCCGTTCGGCACGAGCAGTACTTC. The J gene is TRBJ2-7, the V gene TRBV21-1. TRBV21-1 is recorded as a pseudogene. The CDR3 extends over 13 amino acids.